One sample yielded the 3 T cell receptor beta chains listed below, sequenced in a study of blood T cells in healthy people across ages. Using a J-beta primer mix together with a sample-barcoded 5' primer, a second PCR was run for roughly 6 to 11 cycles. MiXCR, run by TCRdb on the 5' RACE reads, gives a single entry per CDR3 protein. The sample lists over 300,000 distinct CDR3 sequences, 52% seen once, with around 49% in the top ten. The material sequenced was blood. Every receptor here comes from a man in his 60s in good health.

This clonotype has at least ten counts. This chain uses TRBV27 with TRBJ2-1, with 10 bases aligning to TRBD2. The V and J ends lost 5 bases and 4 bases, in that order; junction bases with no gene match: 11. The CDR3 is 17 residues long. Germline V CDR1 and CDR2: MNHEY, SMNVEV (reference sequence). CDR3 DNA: TGTGCCAGCAGTGGCCGCTTAGCGGGAGGAAGGTACAATGAGCAGTTCTTC. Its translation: CASSGRLAGGRYNEQFF.

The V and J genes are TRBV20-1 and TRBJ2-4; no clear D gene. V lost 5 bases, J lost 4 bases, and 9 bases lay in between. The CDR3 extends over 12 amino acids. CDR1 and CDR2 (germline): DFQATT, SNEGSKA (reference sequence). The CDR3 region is CSAGPLKNIQYF. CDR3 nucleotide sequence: TGCAGTGCTGGACCATTAAAAAACATTCAGTACTTC.

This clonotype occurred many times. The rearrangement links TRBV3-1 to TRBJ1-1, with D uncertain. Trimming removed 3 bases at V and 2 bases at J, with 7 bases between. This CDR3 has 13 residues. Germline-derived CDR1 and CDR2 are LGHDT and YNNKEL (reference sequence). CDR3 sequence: CASSHWGNTEAFF. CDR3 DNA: TGTGCCAGCAGCCACTGGGGTAACACTGAAGCTTTCTTT.